This T cell receptor (beta chain) was observed in a study of blood T cell repertoires in COVID-19. Only in-frame clones appear in the TCRdb table, and some are missing; sequencing was by immunoSEQ multiplex PCR. The repertoire holds about 350,000 clones, with roughly 86% as singletons. J lost 1 base, V lost 0 bases, and 12 bases had no gene match. This CDR3 has 19 residues. Germline loops: CDR1 LGHNA, CDR2 YNFKEQ. The receptor comes from a woman in her twenties or thirties who had been exposed to COVID-19. This sequence joins TRBV4-2 and TRBJ2-5; 9 nucleotides line up with TRBD2. The sequencing input was PBMCs or T cells enriched from blood (not recorded which). CDR3: CASSQDGGGGQGSQETQYF. The DNA for the CDR3 is TGTGCCAGCAGCCAAGACGGCGGGGGGGGTCAGGGTAGCCAAGAGACCCAGTACTTC.